This T cell receptor beta chain was recovered during a study of T cell repertoires in aging, cancer and after chemotherapy. Overall study context: Approximately 8 million TCR reads were in the whole dataset.

TCR beta rearrangements were amplified from peripheral blood genomic DNA. Points from the study as a whole: In healthy donors, age-related TCR diversity loss mainly reflected lost richness.

Trimming at V came to 5 bases and at J to 4 bases, leaving 7 bases not matched to a gene. The CDR3 totals 15 residues. Comment on this clonotype: Its antigen is unidentified.

Multiplex touch-down PCR with TRB-A/B primers amplified rearranged V-D-J TRB sequences. TCRdb ran MiXCR on the multiplex PCR reads and lists one entry per CDR3 protein. The data contain about 3,500 distinct CDR3 sequences, more than 30% of them singletons. This sequence was found in a human donor in good health. The chain links TRBV12-3 or TRBV12-4 to TRBJ2-2, with 7 bases identical to TRBD1. Sequencing input: blood. The CDR3 DNA reads TGTGCCAGCAGTCCCGGGACAGTGGGCACCGGGGAGCTGTTTTTT. This codes for CASSPGTVGTGELFF.